The following is a T cell receptor beta chain sequence with its context. No cognate antigen has been identified for it. The input lacks base qualities; no much larger clone sits a single base away. These data come from a study of T cell responses to AZD1222 COVID-19 vaccine (dated by TCRdb to the early 2020s). With regard to the full study: AZD1222 recipients with second doses at about 4 weeks or about 12 weeks were pooled, because spike-specific TCR depth and breadth did not differ between schedules. A total of 233 trial participants underwent TCR sequencing, of whom about 200 had received two doses of AZD1222 and around 25 had received two doses of the MenACWY control vaccine. Trial participants were enrolled by age into subgroups of 18-55, 56-69 and 70-plus years, and about 150, 27 and 61 TCR-sequenced participants, respectively, were included in these subgroups. Results the study describes overall, beyond this receptor: The vaccine-associated CD4 TCRs covered the entire spike protein, and the dominant responses fell in regions 160-218 and 743-854. Only six AZD1222 recipients were SARS-CoV-2 seropositive at baseline, limiting conclusions about previously exposed vaccinees. Spike-specific TCR breadth and depth rose significantly after two AZD1222 doses compared with day 0 and with MenACWY recipients. Most participants were white British and females outnumbered males, and the authors suggested that clonal diversity may have been underestimated. Because no day 14 peak-response samples were available, the repertoires could be characterized only after the peak T cell response. Nearly half of unique spike-specific TCRs reportedly recognized epitopes outside regions mutated in the B.1.351 and B.1.1.7 variants. The 56-69-year group was small, and its depth increase did not reach significance, likely because of low power.

The CDR3 regions of human TCRbeta chains were analyzed by immunosequencing. In the authors' own workflow: TCRs in the repertoires were compared against a reference library of SARS-CoV-2-specific TCRs that had been generated with the MIRA antigen-specificity platform. Breadth was defined as the fraction of unique TCRs that were SARS-CoV-2-associated, and depth was defined as the fraction of total T cells that were SARS-CoV-2-associated. Each spike-specific TCR was assigned to its reactive spike region and to a CD4 or CD8 class using the MIRA data. Log10-transformed breadth and depth values were compared by one-way ANOVA with Sidak's multiple comparisons tests. TCRdb's version of the immuneACCESS table is confined to in-frame rearrangements and falls short of the full clone set. An unresolved V gene accounts for under half of the shortfall where checked; the remainder is of unknown origin. D and trimming were read from the DNA, whereas the V and J calls and clone size are those reported in that table. The sample table shows about 150,000 clones, and approximately 90% are seen once. The top ten hold about 5% of the sample.

Via the germline V gene, CDR1 is MDHEN and CDR2 SYDVKM. Including the terminal cysteine and phenylalanine, the CDR3 comprises 14 residues. Kept here is only the CDR3 DNA, which spans 42 bases and is read in frame from base 1. The germline V end is reduced by 5 bases and the J end by 8 bases; junction bases left unmatched: 11. The time point label of this sample denotes: baseline before first vaccination. Samples from vaccinated people were obtained from the UK trials COV001 and COV002, which included a single-blind randomized controlled phase 2/3 trial of AZD1222 (ChAdOx1 nCoV-19) in healthy adults. For TCRbeta chain sequencing, PBMC samples were collected from trial participants at day 0 and at day 28 after the second dose.

Sequencing used peripheral blood, obtained on day 0 of AZD1222 vaccination. The TCR was taken from an adult in good health. The sequence joins TRBV28 to TRBJ1-2; 7 central bases correspond to TRBD1. This receptor carries the CDR3 CASSLTQGLGGYTF. The nucleotide sequence is given as TGTGCCAGCAGTCTAACACAGGGGCTGGGAGGCTACACCTTC.